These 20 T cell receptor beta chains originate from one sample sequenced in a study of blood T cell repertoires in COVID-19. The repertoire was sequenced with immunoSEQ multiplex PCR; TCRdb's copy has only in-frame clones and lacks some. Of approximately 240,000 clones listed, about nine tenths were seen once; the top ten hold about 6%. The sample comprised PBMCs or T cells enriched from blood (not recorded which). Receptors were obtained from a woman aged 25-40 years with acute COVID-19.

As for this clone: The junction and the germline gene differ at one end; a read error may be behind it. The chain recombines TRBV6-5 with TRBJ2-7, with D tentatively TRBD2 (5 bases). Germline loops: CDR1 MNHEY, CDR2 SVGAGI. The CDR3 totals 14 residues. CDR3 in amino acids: CASIGLAPSDEQYF. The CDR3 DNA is TGTGCCAGCATCGGACTCGCCCCCTCCGACGAGCAGTACTTC.

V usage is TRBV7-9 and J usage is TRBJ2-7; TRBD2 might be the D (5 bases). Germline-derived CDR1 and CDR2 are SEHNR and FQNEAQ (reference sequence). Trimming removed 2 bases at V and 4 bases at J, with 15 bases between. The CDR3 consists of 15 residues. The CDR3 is CASSLSRAELYEQYF. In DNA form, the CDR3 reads TGTGCCAGCAGCTTATCGAGGGCGGAATTATACGAGCAGTACTTC.

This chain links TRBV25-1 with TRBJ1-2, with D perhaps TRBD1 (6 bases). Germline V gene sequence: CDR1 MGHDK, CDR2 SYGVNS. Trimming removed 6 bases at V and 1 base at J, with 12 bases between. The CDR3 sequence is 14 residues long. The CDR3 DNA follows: TGTGCCAGCAGGGGAGACAGGCTTAACTATGGCTACACCTTC. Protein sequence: CASRGDRLNYGYTF.

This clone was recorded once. The CDR3 loop reads CASSARTDNSPLHF. The CDR3 DNA follows: TGTGCCAGTAGTGCGCGGACAGATAATTCACCCCTCCACTTT. The rearrangement joins TRBV19 to TRBJ1-6, with D maybe TRBD1 (6 bases). V was clipped by 5 bases and J by 5 bases, with 10 bases between them. Germline values: CDR1 LNHDA, CDR2 SQIVND (reference sequence). The CDR3 is 14 amino acids. Filled out from reference TRBV19 and TRBJ1-6, the complete variable domain reads DGGITQSPKYLFRKEGQNVTLSCEQNLNHDAMYWYRQDPGQGLRLIYYSQIVNDFQKGDIAEGYSVSREKKESFPLTVTSAQKNPTAFYLCASSARTDNSPLHFGNGTRLTVT.

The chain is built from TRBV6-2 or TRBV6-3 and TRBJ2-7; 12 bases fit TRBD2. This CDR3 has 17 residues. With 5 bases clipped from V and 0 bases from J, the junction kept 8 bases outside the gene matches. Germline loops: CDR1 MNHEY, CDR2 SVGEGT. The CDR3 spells CASSHYGLAGSSYEQYF. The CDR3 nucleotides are TGTGCCAGCAGTCACTACGGACTAGCGGGGAGCTCCTACGAGCAGTACTTC.

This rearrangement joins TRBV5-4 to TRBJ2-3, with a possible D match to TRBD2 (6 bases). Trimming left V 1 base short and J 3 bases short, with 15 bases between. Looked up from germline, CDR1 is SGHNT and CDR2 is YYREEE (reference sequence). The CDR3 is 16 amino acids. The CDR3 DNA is TGTGCCAGCAGCTTGATGCGGGGCGGAGAGACAGATACGCAGTATTTT. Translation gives CASSLMRGGETDTQYF.

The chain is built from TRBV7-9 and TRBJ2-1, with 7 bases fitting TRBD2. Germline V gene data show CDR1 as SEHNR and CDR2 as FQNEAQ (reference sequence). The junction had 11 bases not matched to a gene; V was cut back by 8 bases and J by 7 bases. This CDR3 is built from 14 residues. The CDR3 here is CASSGGTLPNEQFF. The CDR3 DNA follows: TGTGCCAGCTCCGGGGGGACTTTACCTAATGAGCAGTTCTTC.

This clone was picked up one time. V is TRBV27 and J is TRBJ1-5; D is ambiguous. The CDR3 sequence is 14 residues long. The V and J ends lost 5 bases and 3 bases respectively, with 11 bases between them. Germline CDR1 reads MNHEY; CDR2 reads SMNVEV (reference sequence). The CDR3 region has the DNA TGTGCCAGCAGTATGAGGCCGGCCAATCAGCCCCAGCATTTT. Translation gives CASSMRPANQPQHF.

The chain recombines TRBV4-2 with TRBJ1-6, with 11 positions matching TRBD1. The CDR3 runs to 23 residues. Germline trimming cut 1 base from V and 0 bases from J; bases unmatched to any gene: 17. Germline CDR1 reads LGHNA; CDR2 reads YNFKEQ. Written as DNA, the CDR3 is TGTGCCAGCAGCCAAGCGGGAGGACAGGGGGCACGGGAGGAGAGCTCCTATAATTCACCCCTCCACTTT. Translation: CASSQAGGQGAREESSYNSPLHF.

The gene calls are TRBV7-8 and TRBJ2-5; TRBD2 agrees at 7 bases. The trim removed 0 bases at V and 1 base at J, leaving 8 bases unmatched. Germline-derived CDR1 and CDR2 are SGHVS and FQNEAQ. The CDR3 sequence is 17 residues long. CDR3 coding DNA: TGTGCCAGCAGCTTAGCGTTTGGCGGGAGAATCCAAGAGACCCAGTACTTC. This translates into CASSLAFGGRIQETQYF.

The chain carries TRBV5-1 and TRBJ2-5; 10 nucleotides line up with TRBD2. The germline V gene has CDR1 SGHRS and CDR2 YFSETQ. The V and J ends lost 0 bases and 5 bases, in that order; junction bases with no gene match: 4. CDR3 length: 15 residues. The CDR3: CASSLGLAGVETQYF. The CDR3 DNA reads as TGCGCCAGCAGCTTGGGGCTAGCGGGAGTTGAGACCCAGTACTTC.

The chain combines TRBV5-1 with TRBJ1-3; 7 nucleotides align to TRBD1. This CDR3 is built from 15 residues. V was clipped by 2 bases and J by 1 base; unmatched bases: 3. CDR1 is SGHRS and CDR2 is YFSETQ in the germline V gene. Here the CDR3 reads CASSFSGQSGNTIYF. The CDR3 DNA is TGCGCCAGCAGCTTTTCGGGACAGTCTGGAAACACCATATATTTT.

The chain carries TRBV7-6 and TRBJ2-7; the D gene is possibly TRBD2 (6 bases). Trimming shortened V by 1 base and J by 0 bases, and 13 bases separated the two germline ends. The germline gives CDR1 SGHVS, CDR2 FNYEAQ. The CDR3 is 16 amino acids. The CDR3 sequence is CASSLGSAGSSYEQYF. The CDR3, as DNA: TGTGCCAGCAGCTTAGGATCGGCGGGAAGCTCCTACGAGCAGTACTTC.

The CDR3 reads CASSLTGARGEAFF. The CDR3 DNA reads TGTGCCAGCAGTCTAACAGGGGCCCGGGGTGAAGCTTTCTTT. The chain employs TRBV28 and TRBJ1-1; 7 bases align to TRBD1. The length of the CDR3 is 14 residues. Germline-derived CDR1 and CDR2 are MDHEN and SYDVKM. The V segment lost 5 bases and the J segment 7 bases; nucleotides outside the gene matches: 10.

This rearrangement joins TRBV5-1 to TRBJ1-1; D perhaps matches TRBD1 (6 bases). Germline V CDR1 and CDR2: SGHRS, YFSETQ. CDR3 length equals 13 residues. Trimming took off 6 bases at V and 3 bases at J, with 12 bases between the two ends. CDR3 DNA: TGCGCCAGCACCAAGGGGGGGGACACTGAAGCTTTCTTT. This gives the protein CASTKGGDTEAFF.

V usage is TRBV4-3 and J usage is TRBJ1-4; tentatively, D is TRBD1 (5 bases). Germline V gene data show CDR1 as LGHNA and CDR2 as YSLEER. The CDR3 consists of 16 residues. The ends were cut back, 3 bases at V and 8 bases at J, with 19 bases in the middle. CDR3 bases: TGCGCCAGCAGCCATGTTGACAGCAGCGAGGAAGAAAAACTGTTTTTT. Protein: CASSHVDSSEEEKLFF.

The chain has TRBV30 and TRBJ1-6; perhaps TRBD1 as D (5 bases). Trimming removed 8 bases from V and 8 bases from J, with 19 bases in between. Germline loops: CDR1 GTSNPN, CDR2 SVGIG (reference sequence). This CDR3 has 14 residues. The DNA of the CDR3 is TGTGCCGGGACCATCTCGCCGCCAGATTCACCCCTCCACTTT. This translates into CAGTISPPDSPLHF.

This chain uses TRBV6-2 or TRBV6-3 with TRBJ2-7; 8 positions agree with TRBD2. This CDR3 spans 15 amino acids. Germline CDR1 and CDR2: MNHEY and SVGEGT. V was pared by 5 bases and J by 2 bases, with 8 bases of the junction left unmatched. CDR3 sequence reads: CASSTPGSGTYEQYF. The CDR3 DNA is TGTGCCAGCAGTACCCCTGGTAGCGGGACCTACGAGCAGTACTTC.

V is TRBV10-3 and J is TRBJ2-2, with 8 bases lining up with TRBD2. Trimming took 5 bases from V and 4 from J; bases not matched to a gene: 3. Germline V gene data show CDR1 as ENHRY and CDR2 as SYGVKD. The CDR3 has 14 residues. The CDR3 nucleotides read TGTGCCATCAGTTCTGGGACTAGCACCGGGGAGCTGTTTTTT. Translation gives CAISSGTSTGELFF.

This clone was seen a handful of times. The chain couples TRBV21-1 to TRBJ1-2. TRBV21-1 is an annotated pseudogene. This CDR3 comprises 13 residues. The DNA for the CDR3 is TGTGCCAGCAGCAAAGAGCATACCTATGGCTACACCTTC. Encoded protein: CASSKEHTYGYTF.